These 30 T cell receptor beta chains were all obtained from the same sample, sequenced in a study of blood T cell repertoires in COVID-19 (dated by TCRdb to 2018 to 2021). The library was generated by the immunoSEQ multiplex PCR assay. Not all clones reach the TCRdb copy of this immuneACCESS table, which keeps in-frame sequences only. Checked studies attribute under half of the gap to unresolved V genes and leave the rest unexplained. The sample data list hundreds of thousands of clones, and around 87% of these were observed just once. The ten largest clones take up roughly 1.1% of the sample. Sequencing was performed on PBMCs or T cells enriched from blood (not recorded which). Every receptor here comes from a man between 25 and 39 years old who had recovered from COVID-19.

The rearrangement uses TRBV4-1 and TRBJ1-5; TRBD1 might be the D (6 bases). This CDR3 is 16 amino acids long. The ends were cut back, 3 bases at V and 3 bases at J, with 15 bases in the middle. In germline, CDR1 is MGHRA, CDR2 YSYEKL. DNA of the CDR3: TGCGCCAGCAGCCACCCGGGGGGGGCTTTCAATCAGCCCCAGCATTTT. Translated, it gives CASSHPGGAFNQPQHF.

The genes are TRBV11-2 and TRBJ2-3, with 12 bases aligning to TRBD2. J gave up 0 bases and V 5 bases, and 9 bases lay outside the gene matches. This CDR3 region has 18 residues. CDR1 is SGHAT, CDR2 FQNNGV, per germline. CDR3 DNA sequence: TGTGCCAGCAGCCGCGGACTAGCGGGAAGTTCGAGCACAGATACGCAGTATTTT. Its protein is CASSRGLAGSSSTDTQYF.

The rearrangement links TRBV19 to TRBJ1-3, with 8 positions matching TRBD1. The V and J ends lost 5 bases and 2 bases, in that order; junction bases with no gene match: 5. This CDR3 has 15 amino acids. Germline loops: CDR1 LNHDA, CDR2 SQIVND (reference sequence). The CDR3 bases are TGTGCCAGTAGTGTCCGACAGGGGCCTGGAAACACCATATATTTT. Translation: CASSVRQGPGNTIYF.

V gene TRBV9 combines with J gene TRBJ2-2; 8 bases are shared with TRBD2. CDR1 and CDR2 (germline): SGDLS, YYNGEE. J was trimmed by 7 bases and V by 0 bases; bases with no gene match: 8. The CDR3 is 16 amino acids. This CDR3 is CASSVGQRETGGELFF. The CDR3 nucleotides are TGTGCCAGCAGCGTAGGGCAGCGGGAGACTGGCGGGGAGCTGTTTTTT.

V is TRBV19 and J is TRBJ1-5, with TRBD1 matching over 7 bases. Germline V CDR1 and CDR2: LNHDA, SQIVND (reference sequence). V lost 8 bases and J lost 4; bases outside the gene matches: 11. The CDR3 runs 15 residues. CDR3 protein: CASAPVEGANQPQHF. CDR3 nucleotides: TGTGCCAGTGCCCCCGTGGAGGGGGCTAATCAGCCCCAGCATTTT.

The chain is built from TRBV2 and TRBJ1-1, with a weak D call TRBD1 (5 bases). Trimming pared 5 bases from V and 1 base from J, leaving 11 bases between. The length of the CDR3 is 14 residues. Per the germline V gene, CDR1 is SNHLY and CDR2 is FYNNEI. The CDR3 loop is CASSQGPGNTEAFF. CDR3 nucleotides: TGTGCCAGCAGTCAGGGTCCGGGGAACACTGAAGCTTTCTTT.

The chain joins TRBV10-3 to TRBJ2-2; TRBD1 aligns across 12 bases. Trimming took 1 base from V and 6 from J; bases not matched to a gene: 6. CDR3 length: 17 amino acids. Germline values: CDR1 ENHRY, CDR2 SYGVKD. DNA of the CDR3: TGTGCCATCAGTGAGTACGGGACAGGGGGCAGATCCGGGGAGCTGTTTTTT. Amino acids: CAISEYGTGGRSGELFF.

The V call is TRBV24-1, the J call TRBJ2-3, with 9 bases lining up with TRBD1. CDR1 is KGHDR, CDR2 SFDVKD, per germline. V was pared by 7 bases and J by 3 bases, with 10 bases of the junction left unmatched. The CDR3 runs to 16 residues. The CDR3 loop is CATSNRDRDITDTQYF. CDR3 in DNA: TGTGCCACCAGCAATCGGGACAGGGACATAACAGATACGCAGTATTTT.

V gene TRBV2 combines with J gene TRBJ2-7; 13 bases fit TRBD2. The germline CDR1 and CDR2 sequences are SNHLY and FYNNEI. The CDR3 extends over 13 amino acids. V dropped 10 bases and J dropped 4; count of bases not matched to a gene: 4. CDR3 protein: CATRTSGSYEQYF. DNA for the CDR3: TGTGCCACCAGGACTAGCGGGAGTTACGAGCAGTACTTC.

The gene calls are TRBV5-1 and TRBJ2-1; 14 bases are shared with TRBD2. CDR1 SGHRS and CDR2 YFSETQ come from the germline V gene. The CDR3 covers 15 residues. The junction had 1 base not matched to a gene; V was cut back by 0 bases and J by 8 bases. The DNA of the CDR3 is TGCGCCAGCAGCTTGGAGGGACTAGCGGGGGATGAGCAGTTCTTC. Amino acids: CASSLEGLAGDEQFF.

The rearrangement joins TRBV4-1 to TRBJ1-3, with 9 nucleotides matching TRBD1. The CDR3 contains 18 residues. Per germline, CDR1 MGHRA and CDR2 YSYEKL. With V trimmed by 2 bases and J by 5 bases, 13 bases remained unmatched. DNA of the CDR3: TGCGCCAGCAGCCAAATGCGGGCGGGACAGGGATCTCGAAACACCATATATTTT. It is translated as CASSQMRAGQGSRNTIYF.

The CDR3: CASSQDGDPWSLDIQYF. Written as DNA, the CDR3 is TGCGCCAGCAGCCAAGACGGAGACCCCTGGAGTTTGGACATTCAGTACTTC. The J gene is TRBJ2-4, the V gene TRBV4-1; unclear D gene. Trimming left V 0 bases short and J 8 bases short, with 20 bases between. CDR3 size: 17 residues. From germline, CDR1 is MGHRA and CDR2 YSYEKL.

The chain uses TRBV19 and TRBJ2-1; D is possibly TRBD2 (5 bases). Germline V gives CDR1 LNHDA, CDR2 SQIVND (reference sequence). The CDR3 loop spans 17 amino acids. V was clipped by 3 bases and J by 5 bases, with 20 bases between them. CDR3 residues: CASSILVRDSVDNEQFF. The CDR3 nucleotides read TGTGCCAGTAGTATCTTGGTCCGGGATTCTGTAGACAATGAGCAGTTCTTC.

The chain recombines TRBV5-1 with TRBJ2-1, with TRBD2 matching 7 bases. This CDR3 contains 16 residues. The germline V gene has CDR1 SGHRS and CDR2 YFSETQ. J lost 3 bases, V lost 7 bases, and 13 bases had no gene match. The CDR3 region has the DNA TGCGCCAGCGGGAACCCGAGACTAGCAGGCTACAATGAGCAGTTCTTC. This codes for CASGNPRLAGYNEQFF.

This clone was observed a handful of times. The CDR3 loop reads CASSIGTGRDTIYF. CDR3 DNA: TGCGCCAGCAGCATTGGGACAGGGAGGGACACCATATATTTT. V usage is TRBV5-1 and J usage is TRBJ1-3; TRBD1 agrees at 9 bases. V was pared by 4 bases and J by 8 bases, with 7 bases of the junction left unmatched. The CDR3 spans 14 residues. CDR1 SGHRS and CDR2 YFSETQ come from the germline V gene.

This chain joins TRBV7-9 and TRBJ1-6, with 7 bases lining up with TRBD1. Per germline, CDR1 SEHNR and CDR2 FQNEAQ (reference sequence). There are 14 residues in the CDR3. V shed 7 bases, J shed 5 bases, and the junction held 5 bases outside the gene matches. In DNA form, the CDR3 reads TGTGCCAGCATGTCGGGACAGAATAATTCACCCCTCCACTTT. Its translation: CASMSGQNNSPLHF. The full variable domain, with the rest looked up from reference TRBV7-9 and TRBJ1-6, is DTGVSQNPRHKITKRGQNVTFRCDPISEHNRLYWYRQTLGQGPEFLTYFQNEAQLEKSRLLSDRFSAERPKGSFSTLEIQRTEQGDSAMYLCASMSGQNNSPLHFGNGTRLTVT.

The V and J genes are TRBV7-9 and TRBJ1-5; unclear D gene. The CDR3 runs to 16 residues. V lost 5 bases and J lost 4, with 18 bases in between. CDR1 SEHNR and CDR2 FQNEAQ come from the germline V gene (reference sequence). Here the CDR3 reads CASSRRSGLGNQPQHF. CDR3 DNA sequence: TGTGCCAGCAGCCGACGCTCAGGCCTTGGGAATCAGCCCCAGCATTTT. Full variable domain (remainder filled in from reference TRBV7-9 and TRBJ1-5): DTGVSQNPRHKITKRGQNVTFRCDPISEHNRLYWYRQTLGQGPEFLTYFQNEAQLEKSRLLSDRFSAERPKGSFSTLEIQRTEQGDSAMYLCASSRRSGLGNQPQHFGDGTRLSIL.

Turning to this clone: The same CDR3 is also encoded by other DNA sequences in this sample. The J gene is TRBJ2-5, the V gene TRBV18; TRBD2 matches 9 bases. J was trimmed by 5 bases and V by 3 bases; bases with no gene match: 4. This CDR3 is built from 14 residues. The germline gives CDR1 KGHSH, CDR2 LQKENI. CDR3 coding DNA: TGTGCCAGCTCACCGACTAGCGGTCGGGAGACCCAGTACTTC. This codes for CASSPTSGRETQYF. Using reference TRBV18 and TRBJ2-5 for the parts outside the CDR3, the full variable domain is NAGVMQNPRHLVRRRGQEARLRCSPMKGHSHVYWYRQLPEEGLKFMVYLQKENIIDESGMPKERFSAEFPKEGPSILRIQQVVRGDSAAYFCASSPTSGRETQYFGPGTRLLVL.

The genes are TRBV20-1 and TRBJ1-1; D not resolved. V was shortened by 3 bases and J by 4 bases, with 12 bases between the two germline ends. CDR3 length equals 13 residues. The germline V gene encodes CDR1 DFQATT and CDR2 SNEGSKA (reference sequence). The CDR3 DNA follows: TGCAGTGCTAGTCAGGTCATTGTCACTGAAGCTTTCTTT. This gives the protein CSASQVIVTEAFF.

The V gene is TRBV15, the J gene TRBJ1-2; 7 nucleotides agree with TRBD1. J was trimmed by 7 bases and V by 0 bases; bases with no gene match: 8. The CDR3 runs 15 residues. Looked up from germline, CDR1 is LNHNV and CDR2 is YYDKDF (reference sequence). Written as DNA, the CDR3 is TGTGCCACCAGCAGAGATCCAGGGGGGTTGGGTGGCTACACCTTC. Residues: CATSRDPGGLGGYTF.

This chain joins TRBV2 and TRBJ1-1; 8 bases line up with TRBD1. Trimming at V came to 4 bases and at J to 1 base, leaving 5 bases not matched to a gene. CDR1 is SNHLY and CDR2 is FYNNEI in the germline V gene. This CDR3 has 15 residues. In DNA form, the CDR3 reads TGTGCCAGCAGTGGTGGACAGGGTGGGAACACTGAAGCTTTCTTT. Its protein product is CASSGGQGGNTEAFF. Drawing the rest from reference TRBV2 and TRBJ1-1, the complete variable domain is EPEVTQTPSHQVTQMGQEVILRCVPISNHLYFYWYRQILGQKVEFLVSFYNNEISEKSEIFDDQFSVERPDGSNFTLKIRSTKLEDSAMYFCASSGGQGGNTEAFFGQGTRLTVV.

V gene TRBV18 combines with J gene TRBJ1-2; D is unclear. The CDR3 length is 13 residues. Trimming pared 2 bases from V and 3 bases from J, leaving 7 bases between. Germline CDR1 KGHSH, CDR2 LQKENI. The CDR3 loop is CASSPELYYGYTF. CDR3 bases: TGTGCCAGCTCACCAGAGTTATACTATGGCTACACCTTC.

This clone was seen more than once but under ten times. The rearrangement joins TRBV5-5 to TRBJ2-7, with D unresolved. Per germline, CDR1 SGHKS and CDR2 YYEKEE (reference sequence). The CDR3 is 14 amino acids. Trimming shortened V by 2 bases and J by 2 bases, and 11 bases separated the two germline ends. The CDR3 region is CASSLTASAYEQYF. In DNA, the CDR3 is TGTGCCAGCAGCTTAACAGCATCGGCCTACGAGCAGTACTTC. The variable domain in full, with the rest retrieved from reference TRBV5-5 and TRBJ2-7, is DAGVTQSPTHLIKTRGQQVTLRCSPISGHKSVSWYQQVLGQGPQFIFQYYEKEERGRGNFPDRFSARQFPNYSSELNVNALLLGDSALYLCASSLTASAYEQYFGPGTRLTVT.

J is TRBJ2-7 and V is TRBV12-5; D perhaps matches TRBD1 (5 bases). V lost 6 bases to trimming and J lost 0 bases, with 12 bases between them. This CDR3 has 14 amino acids. CDR1 and CDR2 (germline): LGHNT, FRNRAP. The CDR3 DNA sequence: TGTGCTAGTGGCCAGGGTCCAGACTCCTACGAGCAGTACTTC. Protein: CASGQGPDSYEQYF.

CDR3 DNA sequence: TGCAGCGTTCTTCGGGGACTAGCCCTCAATGAGCAGTTCTTC. Its protein product is CSVLRGLALNEQFF. The chain joins TRBV29-1 to TRBJ2-1, with 9 bases lining up with TRBD2. With V trimmed by 5 bases and J by 6 bases, 8 bases remained unmatched. Germline assignment: CDR1 SQVTM and CDR2 ANQGSEA. There are 14 residues in the CDR3.

V usage is TRBV5-4 and J usage is TRBJ2-2; 8 bases map to TRBD2. The CDR3 is made up of 16 amino acids. Unmatched junction bases numbered 6, after V lost 4 bases and J lost 1 base. Looked up from germline, CDR1 is SGHNT and CDR2 is YYREEE (reference sequence). The CDR3 loop is CASSPRAGVNTGELFF. The CDR3 DNA sequence: TGTGCCAGCAGCCCACGAGCGGGGGTGAACACCGGGGAGCTGTTTTTT.

The chain employs TRBV6-1 and TRBJ1-5; D unclear. This CDR3 has 16 residues. Per germline, CDR1 MNHNS and CDR2 SASEGT. Trimming took 2 bases from V and 3 from J, leaving 14 bases between them. The CDR3 nucleotides are TGTGCCAGCAGTGAACAGATTTTTGGAGCCAATCAGCCCCAGCATTTT. It yields the protein CASSEQIFGANQPQHF.

The V call is TRBV4-1, the J call TRBJ1-6; D not resolved. V lost 3 bases and J lost 10, with 10 bases in between. This CDR3 is 13 amino acids long. The germline CDR1 and CDR2 sequences are MGHRA and YSYEKL. CDR3 amino acids: CASSHGGSSPLHF. Written as DNA, the CDR3 is TGCGCCAGCAGCCACGGCGGAAGCTCACCCCTCCACTTT.

The V and J genes are TRBV4-2 and TRBJ1-2, with a weak D call TRBD1 (5 bases). Germline V gives CDR1 LGHNA, CDR2 YNFKEQ. The V and J ends lost 1 base and 0 bases respectively, with 15 bases between them. The CDR3 spans 17 residues. The CDR3 here is CASSQALTGFTNYGYTF. The DNA for the CDR3 is TGTGCCAGCAGCCAAGCCCTCACAGGATTCACTAACTATGGCTACACCTTC.

The chain is built from TRBV7-7 and TRBJ2-4; no firm D call. The CDR3 totals 15 residues. From germline, CDR1 is SSHAT and CDR2 FNYEAQ (reference sequence). Trimming removed 4 bases at V and 0 bases at J, with 10 bases between. The CDR3 DNA is TGTGCCAGCAGCTACAATTGTCTAGCCAAAAACATTCAGTACTTC. Protein: CASSYNCLAKNIQYF.